The 22 T cell receptor beta chains presented below share a single source sample, sequenced in a study of blood T cell repertoires in COVID-19. This table comes from immunoSEQ multiplex PCR, and its TCRdb copy is limited to in-frame clones, with some not included. The table records about 240,000 clones, 70% to 90% of them present only once. Sequencing was performed on PBMCs or T cells enriched from blood (not recorded which). The source is a middle-aged woman with acute COVID-19.

This clone was seen a handful of times. The J gene is TRBJ2-7, the V gene TRBV30, with D perhaps TRBD2 (5 bases). This CDR3 is built from 13 residues. From germline, CDR1 is GTSNPN and CDR2 SVGIG (reference sequence). Trimming took off 1 base at V and 2 bases at J, with 9 bases between the two ends. The CDR3 bases are TGTGCCTGGAGTGGCCTAGCCGCCTACGAGCAGTACTTC. Its protein product is CAWSGLAAYEQYF.

The chain uses TRBV11-2 and TRBJ2-3, with 7 positions matching TRBD2. CDR3 length equals 19 residues. The ends lost 1 base at V and 2 bases at J; junction bases unmatched: 15. Germline-derived CDR1 and CDR2 are SGHAT and FQNNGV. For the CDR3, the DNA is TGTGCCAGCAGCTTAGTTCAACCATTCGGGCGGGGGAACACAGATACGCAGTATTTT. It yields the protein CASSLVQPFGRGNTDTQYF. Looking up the rest from reference TRBV11-2 and TRBJ2-3 gives the full variable domain: EAGVAQSPRYKIIEKRQSVAFWCNPISGHATLYWYQQILGQGPKLLIQFQNNGVVDDSQLPKDRFSAERLKGVDSTLKIQPAKLEDSAVYLCASSLVQPFGRGNTDTQYFGPGTRLTVL.

This clone has more than one count but fewer than ten. This chain joins TRBV3-1 (or the pseudogene TRBV3-2) and TRBJ2-5, with 8 bases aligning to TRBD2. The CDR3 has 15 residues. The V gene's germline CDR1 is LGHDT and CDR2 YNNKEL (reference sequence). The V and J ends lost 3 bases and 7 bases, in that order; junction bases with no gene match: 10. For the CDR3, the DNA is TGTGCCAGCAGCCACGGACTAGCTCTTCCCACGACCCAGTACTTC. This sequence encodes CASSHGLALPTTQYF.

The rearrangement joins TRBV19 to TRBJ1-2; 7 positions match TRBD1. The CDR3 covers 13 residues. CDR1 LNHDA and CDR2 SQIVND come from the germline V gene (reference sequence). J was trimmed by 4 bases and V by 6 bases; bases with no gene match: 5. Here the CDR3 DNA reads TGTGCCAGTAGAGAGACAGGGATCTATGGCTACACCTTC. Encoded protein: CASRETGIYGYTF.

The rearrangement links TRBV5-6 to TRBJ2-1; D might be TRBD2 (5 bases). Trimming pared 0 bases from V and 9 bases from J, leaving 13 bases between. The CDR3 has 14 amino acids. Germline V gene lookup returns CDR1 SGHDT and CDR2 YYEEEE. The CDR3 is CASSLDTSTSEQFF. The CDR3 DNA sequence: TGTGCCAGCAGCTTGGACACTAGTACTTCTGAGCAGTTCTTC.

The rearrangement uses TRBV15 and TRBJ2-7, with D tentatively TRBD2 (6 bases). The CDR3 extends over 13 amino acids. Trimming took off 5 bases at V and 6 bases at J, with 14 bases between the two ends. Germline CDR1 and CDR2: LNHNV and YYDKDF (reference sequence). In nucleotides, the CDR3 is TGTGCCACCAGCCGTTCGGGGGAATCCGAGCAGTACTTC. It yields the protein CATSRSGESEQYF.

The V call is TRBV5-1, the J call TRBJ2-7; maybe TRBD1 (6 bases). The CDR3 totals 13 residues. The ends were cut back, 4 bases at V and 1 base at J, with 9 bases in the middle. Germline CDR1 and CDR2: SGHRS and YFSETQ. As DNA, the CDR3 is TGCGCCAGCAGCCTCGGACAGTCCTACGAGCAGTACTTC. It translates to CASSLGQSYEQYF.

The chain recombines TRBV6-2 or TRBV6-3 with TRBJ2-2, with 8 nucleotides matching TRBD2. V lost 2 bases and J lost 5; bases outside the gene matches: 10. Germline V lookup: CDR1 MNHEY, CDR2 SVGEGT. CDR3 length: 17 residues. The CDR3 region is CASSYPGGGRWTGELFF. CDR3 coding DNA: TGTGCCAGCAGTTACCCCGGGGGCGGGAGGTGGACCGGGGAGCTGTTTTTT.

The gene calls are TRBV27 and TRBJ1-1; possibly TRBD1 for D (6 bases). CDR3 length: 14 amino acids. Trimming pared 8 bases from V and 2 bases from J, leaving 15 bases between. Per germline, CDR1 MNHEY and CDR2 SMNVEV (reference sequence). CDR3 sequence reads: CASGTDRQNTEAFF. In nucleotides, the CDR3 is TGTGCCAGCGGTACGGACAGACAAAACACTGAAGCTTTCTTT.

This clone was seen a handful of times. V usage is TRBV28 and J usage is TRBJ1-2; 7 nucleotides match TRBD1. V lost 6 bases to trimming and J lost 4 bases; unmatched junction nucleotides: 8. CDR3 length: 14 amino acids. Germline-derived CDR1 and CDR2 are MDHEN and SYDVKM. CDR3 nucleotides: TGTGCCAGCAGGGACAGGCCGGAGATCTATGGCTACACCTTC. Protein: CASRDRPEIYGYTF.

This chain joins TRBV5-1 and TRBJ2-5; a possible D gene is TRBD2 (6 bases). There are 15 residues in the CDR3. CDR1 and CDR2 (germline): SGHRS, YFSETQ. V gave up 0 bases and J gave up 0 bases, with 9 bases separating them. The CDR3 coding sequence is TGCGCCAGCAGCTTGGCGGGGGAGTACCAAGAGACCCAGTACTTC. This codes for CASSLAGEYQETQYF.

V gene TRBV6-5 combines with J gene TRBJ1-1, with 7 bases aligning to TRBD1. Germline V gene lookup returns CDR1 MNHEY and CDR2 SVGAGI. The CDR3 is 12 residues long. With 10 bases clipped from V and 3 bases from J, the junction kept 5 bases outside the gene matches. CDR3 DNA sequence: TGTGCCATCAGACAGGGAGACACTGAAGCTTTCTTT. This codes for CAIRQGDTEAFF.

This clone was detected once. The CDR3 region has the DNA TGTGCCAGCAGCGTTAGCGGCACCACCGGGGAGCTGTTTTTT. Protein product: CASSVSGTTGELFF. The chain couples TRBV9 to TRBJ2-2, with D maybe TRBD2 (6 bases). V shed 2 bases and J shed 4 bases, with 9 bases lying between them. This CDR3 comprises 14 residues. Germline CDR1 SGDLS, CDR2 YYNGEE.

This clone was counted only a few times. This CDR3 fails to terminate in the conserved phenylalanine or tryptophan, so it likely reflects a read error. It is unclear where the CDR3 begins or ends on the DNA, so no DNA is shown, and the CDR3 is as TCRdb lists it. The chain combines TRBV18 with TRBJ2-7; TRBD1, the D gene given by the table, was not confirmed from the DNA. The CDR3 adds up to 12 amino acids, both ends counted. The V gene's germline CDR1 is KGHSH and CDR2 LQKENI. CDR3 in amino acids: CASSPGTGALFT.

The rearrangement joins TRBV15 to TRBJ2-7, with 9 bases identical to TRBD2. V shed 1 base, J shed 3 bases, and the junction held 7 bases outside the gene matches. Germline assignment: CDR1 LNHNV and CDR2 YYDKDF (reference sequence). The CDR3 runs to 16 residues. The CDR3 is CATSRVVTSGHYEQYF. The CDR3 nucleotides are TGTGCCACCAGCAGAGTAGTGACTAGCGGACACTACGAGCAGTACTTC.

This chain connects TRBV7-2 to TRBJ2-7; 10 nucleotides match TRBD2. The germline gives CDR1 SGHTA, CDR2 FQGNSA. The V segment lost 5 bases and the J segment 5 bases; nucleotides outside the gene matches: 12. This CDR3 is 16 amino acids long. Written as DNA, the CDR3 is TGTGCCAGCAGCCCCCTAGCGGGAGAACGGGAAGACGAGCAGTACTTC. It encodes CASSPLAGEREDEQYF.

The chain recombines TRBV7-9 with TRBJ1-1; D gene uncertain. V was trimmed by 6 bases and J by 1 base, leaving 9 bases between them. This CDR3 has 13 residues. Germline assignment: CDR1 SEHNR and CDR2 FQNEAQ (reference sequence). CDR3 DNA sequence: TGTGCCAGCAGGACGGGAGGGAACACTGAAGCTTTCTTT. Translating it yields CASRTGGNTEAFF. The full variable domain, rest sourced from reference TRBV7-9 and TRBJ1-1, is DTGVSQNPRHKITKRGQNVTFRCDPISEHNRLYWYRQTLGQGPEFLTYFQNEAQLEKSRLLSDRFSAERPKGSFSTLEIQRTEQGDSAMYLCASRTGGNTEAFFGQGTRLTVV.

The V gene is TRBV15, the J gene TRBJ2-3; 11 bases match TRBD2. The germline V gene encodes CDR1 LNHNV and CDR2 YYDKDF (reference sequence). This CDR3 region has 18 residues. The J segment lost 4 bases and the V segment lost 0 bases, leaving 9 bases of the junction unmatched. The CDR3 DNA reads as TGTGCCACCAGCAGAGATTGGCAACTAGCGGGAGTATCAGATACGCAGTATTTT. This gives the protein CATSRDWQLAGVSDTQYF.

This clone was detected a few times. This rearrangement joins TRBV5-6 to TRBJ1-2; TRBD1 matches 9 bases. V trimming: 1 base; J trimming: 4 bases; junction bases outside the gene matches: 11. This CDR3 comprises 17 residues. Per germline, CDR1 SGHDT and CDR2 YYEEEE. In nucleotides, the CDR3 is TGTGCCAGCAGCTTGTCTCCCGGGACAGGGAGCAGCTATGGCTACACCTTC. Its translation: CASSLSPGTGSSYGYTF.

The chain uses TRBV28 and TRBJ2-7, with 8 bases fitting TRBD1. CDR3 length: 13 residues. Germline assignment: CDR1 MDHEN and CDR2 SYDVKM. Trimming removed 8 bases from V and 2 bases from J; junction bases left unmatched: 5. The CDR3 loop is CASLDRGAYEQYF. For the CDR3, the DNA is TGTGCCAGCCTAGACAGGGGAGCCTACGAGCAGTACTTC.

V usage is TRBV6-1 and J usage is TRBJ2-7; TRBD2 matches 13 bases. Per germline, CDR1 MNHNS and CDR2 SASEGT. The CDR3 covers 16 residues. J was trimmed by 4 bases and V by 3 bases; bases with no gene match: 6. CDR3 DNA sequence: TGTGCCAGCAGTGATCCAGGGACTAGCGGGATTTACGAGCAGTACTTC. It encodes CASSDPGTSGIYEQYF.

The V and J genes are TRBV25-1 and TRBJ2-1; a possible D gene is TRBD1 (6 bases). V shed 7 bases and J shed 9 bases, with 25 bases lying between them. Germline lookup yields CDR1 MGHDK and CDR2 SYGVNS. This CDR3 contains 16 residues. CDR3 protein: CASIPSKPRGRGEQFF. The DNA of the CDR3 is TGTGCCAGCATCCCTTCAAAACCAAGAGGCAGGGGTGAGCAGTTCTTC.